The sequence of this TCR beta chain was determined in a study of T cell changes during pregnancy in multiple sclerosis. This clone was seen a single time. Produced via immunoSEQ multiplex PCR; TCRdb's table is partial and in-frame only. The sample records tens of thousands of clones, 93% being singletons. The sequence was collected from a female donor with multiple sclerosis, enrolled in a pregnancy study. Source: CD4+ T cells from peripheral blood mononuclear cells, taken in the third trimester of pregnancy.

CDR3 sequence: CASSLPDPLAGPYNEQFF. In DNA, the CDR3 is TGTGCCAGCAGTTTACCCGATCCACTAGCGGGGCCCTACAATGAGCAGTTCTTC. The chain combines TRBV28 with TRBJ2-1; TRBD2 matches 10 bases. CDR3 length: 18 amino acids. Germline V gene data show CDR1 as MDHEN and CDR2 as SYDVKM. J was trimmed by 2 bases and V by 2 bases; bases with no gene match: 9. The entire variable domain, with the rest obtained from reference TRBV28 and TRBJ2-1, is as follows: DVKVTQSSRYLVKRTGEKVFLECVQDMDHENMFWYRQDPGLGLRLIYFSYDVKMKEKGDIPEGYSVSREKKERFSLILESASTNQTSMYLCASSLPDPLAGPYNEQFFGPGTRLTVL.